This T cell receptor (beta chain) was sequenced in a study of graft-versus-host responses after intestinal transplantation. General study results and limits: Patients with graft-donor T cell macrochimerism had high graft-versus-host to host-versus-graft clonal ratios in allografts.

Sequenced by immunoSEQ multiplex PCR; TCRdb stores in-frame clones only, minus some. Among around 87,000 clones listed, around 90% were seen once. The CDR3 length is 15 residues. V shed 5 bases and J 7 bases; nucleotides not matched to a gene: 13. The germline CDR1 and CDR2 sequences are MNHEY and SVGAGI. This clone was recorded once. Its specificity is unknown. The sample was unstimulated CD8+ T cells sorted from spleen or lymph node cells, taken before transplant. This chain connects TRBV6-5 to TRBJ2-7; 8 nucleotides match TRBD2. This clonotype was obtained from a human donor who was the organ donor for an intestinal transplant. The CDR3 protein is CASSPTGTRGREQYF. In DNA, the CDR3 is TGTGCCAGCAGTCCAACCGGGACTAGAGGGAGGGAGCAGTACTTC.